The 27 T cell receptor beta chains given below trace back to one sample, sequenced in a study of blood T cell repertoires in COVID-19. The repertoire was sequenced with immunoSEQ multiplex PCR; TCRdb's copy has only in-frame clones and lacks some. The table lists some 47,000 clones, approximately 92% of them singletons. Sequenced input: peripheral blood. The receptors stem from a man aged 55-75 years with active COVID-19.

V gene TRBV5-4 combines with J gene TRBJ1-4; D may be TRBD1 (5 bases). There are 15 residues in the CDR3. Looked up from germline, CDR1 is SGHNT and CDR2 is YYREEE (reference sequence). V lost 4 bases to trimming and J lost 8 bases, with 18 bases between them. The CDR3 loop is CASSPGGGAGEKLFF. CDR3 nucleotides: TGTGCCAGCAGCCCCGGGGGGGGAGCGGGCGAAAAACTGTTTTTT.

This rearrangement joins TRBV4-3 to TRBJ2-1, with D hard to call. CDR1 and CDR2 from the germline V gene are LGHNA and YSLEER. Trimming removed 0 bases at V and 6 bases at J, with 9 bases between. The CDR3 covers 14 residues. The CDR3 sequence: CASSQDRGVNEQFF. The CDR3 nucleotides are TGCGCCAGCAGCCAAGATCGTGGAGTCAATGAGCAGTTCTTC.

The V gene is TRBV3-1 (or the pseudogene TRBV3-2), the J gene TRBJ2-7; no definite D call. V was pared by 0 bases and J by 2 bases, with 11 bases between. CDR3 length equals 15 residues. From germline, CDR1 is LGHDT and CDR2 YNNKEL (reference sequence). CDR3 amino acids: CASSQDSTATYEQYF. The CDR3 DNA is TGTGCCAGCAGCCAAGATTCTACAGCAACCTACGAGCAGTACTTC.

The chain joins TRBV5-1 to TRBJ2-6; 7 bases are shared with TRBD1. This CDR3 has 16 residues. V dropped 0 bases and J dropped 3; count of bases not matched to a gene: 3. CDR1 is SGHRS and CDR2 is YFSETQ in the germline V gene. The CDR3 coding sequence is TGCGCCAGCAGCTTGGATAGGGGGCTTGGGGCCAACGTCCTGACTTTC. Translated, it gives CASSLDRGLGANVLTF.

The chain recombines TRBV6-2 or TRBV6-3 with TRBJ2-1; 11 bases agree with TRBD2. The CDR3 covers 17 residues. With 3 bases clipped from V and 7 bases from J, the junction kept 11 bases outside the gene matches. Looked up from germline, CDR1 is MNHEY and CDR2 is SVGEGT. In DNA, the CDR3 is TGTGCCAGCAGTTATACTAGCGGGAGTGGAAAATTGAATGAGCAGTTCTTC. Translating gives CASSYTSGSGKLNEQFF.

V gene TRBV28 combines with J gene TRBJ2-2; no clear D. The CDR3 runs 14 residues. Trimming stripped 4 bases from V and 3 bases from J, with 9 bases between. Germline CDR1 and CDR2: MDHEN and SYDVKM. CDR3 coding DNA: TGTGCCAGCAGTTACTCTCCTGACACCGGGGAGCTGTTTTTT. This gives the protein CASSYSPDTGELFF.

The chain is built from TRBV19 and TRBJ1-5; possible D gene TRBD1, 6 bases. Germline V lookup: CDR1 LNHDA, CDR2 SQIVND (reference sequence). V shed 8 bases and J shed 6 bases, with 20 bases lying between them. CDR3 size: 15 residues. This CDR3 reads CASDTGFTLSQPQHF. The CDR3 nucleotides read TGTGCCAGTGACACAGGGTTTACGTTAAGTCAGCCCCAGCATTTT. The full variable domain, in which reference TRBV19 and TRBJ1-5 provide the parts outside the CDR3, is DGGITQSPKYLFRKEGQNVTLSCEQNLNHDAMYWYRQDPGQGLRLIYYSQIVNDFQKGDIAEGYSVSREKKESFPLTVTSAQKNPTAFYLCASDTGFTLSQPQHFGDGTRLSIL.

The chain is built from TRBV19 and TRBJ2-1; perhaps TRBD2 as D (6 bases). The V end lost 4 bases, the J end lost 6 bases, and 10 bases lay between the germline ends. Germline V CDR1 and CDR2: LNHDA, SQIVND (reference sequence). CDR3 length: 13 amino acids. The CDR3 DNA reads TGTGCCAGTAGTACCGACGGGGGCAATGAGCAGTTCTTC. Its protein product is CASSTDGGNEQFF.

This chain links TRBV5-1 with TRBJ1-1; TRBD1 matches 7 bases. Germline V lookup: CDR1 SGHRS, CDR2 YFSETQ. The CDR3 is made up of 15 amino acids. V trimming: 4 bases; J trimming: 5 bases; junction bases outside the gene matches: 11. The CDR3 region is CASSPEGAPRTEAFF. The CDR3 DNA reads as TGCGCCAGCAGCCCCGAGGGGGCCCCTAGGACTGAAGCTTTCTTT. The entire variable domain, with the rest obtained from reference TRBV5-1 and TRBJ1-1, is as follows: KAGVTQTPRYLIKTRGQQVTLSCSPISGHRSVSWYQQTPGQGLQFLFEYFSETQRNKGNFPGRFSGRQFSNSRSEMNVSTLELGDSALYLCASSPEGAPRTEAFFGQGTRLTVV.

V gene TRBV7-3 combines with J gene TRBJ2-1; 9 bases fit TRBD2. V lost 5 bases and J lost 13; bases outside the gene matches: 9. The CDR3 contains 13 residues. Germline V gene data show CDR1 as SGHTA and CDR2 as FQGTGA. CDR3 loop: CASSPAGGLGQFF. The CDR3 region has the DNA TGTGCCAGCAGCCCGGCGGGAGGGCTGGGACAGTTCTTC.

V and J are TRBV5-5 and TRBJ2-3, with D maybe TRBD1 (6 bases). The ends were cut back, 2 bases at V and 2 bases at J, with 12 bases in the middle. The CDR3 length is 15 residues. The germline V gene encodes CDR1 SGHKS and CDR2 YYEKEE (reference sequence). CDR3 DNA: TGTGCCAGCAGCTTCCGGGACACCCTCACAGATACGCAGTATTTT. This codes for CASSFRDTLTDTQYF. The full variable domain, in which reference TRBV5-5 and TRBJ2-3 provide the parts outside the CDR3, is DAGVTQSPTHLIKTRGQQVTLRCSPISGHKSVSWYQQVLGQGPQFIFQYYEKEERGRGNFPDRFSARQFPNYSSELNVNALLLGDSALYLCASSFRDTLTDTQYFGPGTRLTVL.

The rearrangement links TRBV3-1 (or the pseudogene TRBV3-2) to TRBJ2-3; 14 nucleotides line up with TRBD2. Germline V gene data show CDR1 as LGHDT and CDR2 as YNNKEL (reference sequence). V shed 4 bases and J 10 bases; nucleotides not matched to a gene: 4. This CDR3 comprises 14 residues. The CDR3 sequence is CASSLGTSGSSQYF. CDR3 DNA sequence: TGTGCCAGCAGCCTCGGGACTAGCGGGAGTTCGCAGTATTTT.

The gene calls are TRBV19 and TRBJ2-2; the match to TRBD2 covers 8 bases. Germline loops: CDR1 LNHDA, CDR2 SQIVND (reference sequence). V shed 7 bases, J shed 4 bases, and the junction held 5 bases outside the gene matches. CDR3 length: 14 amino acids. CDR3 coding DNA: TGTGCCAGTAACGAGCGGGAGCCCACCGGGGAGCTGTTTTTT. Amino acids: CASNEREPTGELFF.

V gene TRBV27 combines with J gene TRBJ1-1, with a weak D call TRBD1 (5 bases). This CDR3 is 15 amino acids long. Germline V lookup: CDR1 MNHEY, CDR2 SMNVEV (reference sequence). V was pared by 4 bases and J by 1 base, with 13 bases between. The CDR3 here is CASSSSLQGNTEAFF. DNA of the CDR3: TGTGCCAGCAGTTCTTCCCTTCAGGGGAACACTGAAGCTTTCTTT.

V gene TRBV5-5 combines with J gene TRBJ2-2, with D possibly matching TRBD1 (6 bases). CDR3 length equals 16 residues. Germline CDR1 SGHKS, CDR2 YYEKEE (reference sequence). Trimming removed 0 bases from V and 10 bases from J, with 19 bases in between. The CDR3 bases are TGTGCCAGCAGCTTGGCGGGACAAGCGGCGTGGGAGGAGCTGTTTTTT. It is translated as CASSLAGQAAWEELFF. The variable domain in full, completed from reference TRBV5-5 and TRBJ2-2, reads DAGVTQSPTHLIKTRGQQVTLRCSPISGHKSVSWYQQVLGQGPQFIFQYYEKEERGRGNFPDRFSARQFPNYSSELNVNALLLGDSALYLCASSLAGQAAWEELFFGEGSRLTVL.

The chain is built from TRBV7-9 and TRBJ2-7; D remains ambiguous. The CDR3 extends over 13 amino acids. V was pared by 3 bases and J by 2 bases, with 8 bases between. Per germline, CDR1 SEHNR and CDR2 FQNEAQ (reference sequence). The CDR3 bases are TGTGCCAGCAGCTTTGTGGAGACCTACGAGCAGTACTTC. Translation: CASSFVETYEQYF.

The chain uses TRBV4-3 and TRBJ1-2; 9 bases are shared with TRBD1. Germline assignment: CDR1 LGHNA and CDR2 YSLEER. V was clipped by 2 bases and J by 8 bases; unmatched bases: 6. The CDR3 sequence is 14 residues long. The CDR3 nucleotides are TGCGCCAGCAGCCAACCGGGACAGGGCTTAGGCTACACCTTC. Amino acids: CASSQPGQGLGYTF.

The chain has TRBV7-9 and TRBJ2-5; D perhaps matches TRBD1 (6 bases). The germline V gene has CDR1 SEHNR and CDR2 FQNEAQ (reference sequence). V lost 1 base to trimming and J lost 4 bases, with 13 bases between them. The CDR3 covers 15 residues. CDR3 amino acids: CASSLGQGNGETQYF. DNA of the CDR3: TGTGCCAGCAGCTTAGGGCAGGGGAACGGAGAGACCCAGTACTTC.

The chain is built from TRBV5-1 and TRBJ2-7; D may be TRBD1 (5 bases). There are 15 residues in the CDR3. Germline values: CDR1 SGHRS, CDR2 YFSETQ. Deletions cut 0 bases from V and 2 bases from J, with 12 bases between. For the CDR3, the DNA is TGCGCCAGCAGCTTGGTCGGCAGGACAACCTACGAGCAGTACTTC. It codes for CASSLVGRTTYEQYF.

This chain joins TRBV11-2 and TRBJ2-5; D might be TRBD1 (5 bases). Germline values: CDR1 SGHAT, CDR2 FQNNGV. This CDR3 spans 13 amino acids. The V end lost 2 bases, the J end lost 10 bases, and 14 bases lay between the germline ends. CDR3 loop: CASSLTRLGDQYF. DNA for the CDR3: TGTGCCAGCAGCTTAACGCGTCTAGGGGACCAGTACTTC.

V gene TRBV15 combines with J gene TRBJ2-7; 8 nucleotides align to TRBD2. Germline V CDR1 and CDR2: LNHNV, YYDKDF (reference sequence). V lost 4 bases, J lost 6 bases, and 11 bases stayed unmatched. The CDR3 runs to 15 residues. CDR3: CATSTGSGSSSEQYF. For the CDR3, the DNA is TGTGCCACCAGCACCGGCAGCGGGAGCAGTTCCGAGCAGTACTTC.

J is TRBJ2-2 and V is TRBV10-3; 8 bases match TRBD1. This CDR3 region has 15 residues. CDR1 and CDR2 (germline): ENHRY, SYGVKD. The V and J ends lost 2 bases and 5 bases, in that order; junction bases with no gene match: 4. DNA for the CDR3: TGTGCCATCAGTGAGGGGGACAGGCTTACCGGGGAGCTGTTTTTT. Its protein is CAISEGDRLTGELFF.

The rearrangement joins TRBV6-5 to TRBJ1-1; D not resolved. Trimming removed 10 bases at V and 1 base at J, with 10 bases between. Germline V gene data show CDR1 as MNHEY and CDR2 as SVGAGI. The CDR3 length is 12 residues. The CDR3 DNA follows: TGTGCCACCCGAGAGGGGAACACTGAAGCTTTCTTT. Its translation: CATREGNTEAFF.

This clone was seen only once. The chain carries TRBV15 and TRBJ2-5, with 7 positions matching TRBD2. Per germline, CDR1 LNHNV and CDR2 YYDKDF (reference sequence). The J segment lost 7 bases and the V segment lost 0 bases, leaving 8 bases of the junction unmatched. CDR3 size: 15 residues. As DNA, the CDR3 is TGTGCCACCAGCAGAGATTCCGCGGGAGTCGGGACCCAGTACTTC. Protein sequence: CATSRDSAGVGTQYF.

V gene TRBV7-8 combines with J gene TRBJ1-1; D is unresolved. CDR3 size: 16 residues. Trimming took 5 bases from V and 3 from J, leaving 19 bases between them. The V gene's germline CDR1 is SGHVS and CDR2 FQNEAQ. The CDR3 here is CASSPWATREDTEAFF. The CDR3 DNA sequence: TGTGCCAGCAGCCCCTGGGCTACCCGGGAGGACACTGAAGCTTTCTTT.

The rearrangement uses TRBV9 and TRBJ1-5, with 7 bases fitting TRBD1. Germline CDR1 and CDR2: SGDLS and YYNGEE. The length of the CDR3 is 15 residues. V lost 0 bases to trimming and J lost 4 bases; unmatched junction nucleotides: 4. In nucleotides, the CDR3 is TGTGCCAGCAGCGTAGCTGGGACAGCAAATCAGCCCCAGCATTTT. Its translation: CASSVAGTANQPQHF.

The genes are TRBV7-3 and TRBJ2-7, with 11 bases fitting TRBD2. J was trimmed by 6 bases and V by 1 base; bases with no gene match: 5. Germline assignment: CDR1 SGHTA and CDR2 FQGTGA. This CDR3 has 15 amino acids. CDR3: CASSLMASGRSEQYF. The DNA of the CDR3 is TGTGCCAGCAGCTTAATGGCTAGCGGGAGGAGCGAGCAGTACTTC.